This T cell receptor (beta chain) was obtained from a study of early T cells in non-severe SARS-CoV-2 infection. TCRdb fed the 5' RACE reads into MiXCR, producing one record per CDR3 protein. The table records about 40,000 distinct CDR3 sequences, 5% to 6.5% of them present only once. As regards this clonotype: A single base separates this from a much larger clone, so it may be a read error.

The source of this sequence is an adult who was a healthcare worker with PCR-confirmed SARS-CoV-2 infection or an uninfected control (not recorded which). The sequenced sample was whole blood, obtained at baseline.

The CDR3 protein is CVSSLGGASYEQYF. The CDR3 DNA sequence: TGTGTCAGCAGCTTAGGGGGCGCGTCCTACGAGCAGTACTTC. The rearrangement joins TRBV7-9 to TRBJ2-7; TRBD1 agrees at 7 bases. Germline V gene data show CDR1 as SEHNR and CDR2 as FQNEAQ (reference sequence). This CDR3 has 14 amino acids.